Detailed here is one T cell receptor beta chain. Its antigen is not identified. Libraries were prepared by immunoSEQ multiplex PCR; TCRdb keeps only in-frame clonotypes and omits some of them. The repertoire consists of 130,000 to 150,000 clones, with roughly 89% occurring once and the leading ten covering roughly 9.3%. These donors were members of the approximately 120-subject validation cohort, a group separate from the approximately 670-subject first cohort. The data stem from a study of cytomegalovirus exposure and HLA in healthy donors. Study information: The same platform was used for the 100 to 150 validation repertoires and the roughly 640 first-cohort repertoires, a later analysis reported. Study-wide findings and caveats: Despite most TCR sequences being rare, some public TCRs occurred in many donors. Confirmation was obtained in vitro that three CMV-associated chains are specific for CMV antigens.

V lost 4 bases and J lost 0; bases outside the gene matches: 3. From germline, CDR1 is SGDLS and CDR2 YYNGEE. The CDR3 has 14 amino acids. This chain links TRBV9 with TRBJ1-1; 7 bases line up with TRBD1. This sequence originates from a woman aged 18-29 years in good health and CMV-seropositive. The material sequenced was PBMCs. DNA for the CDR3: TGTGCCAGCAGCTCCGGGACAGTGAACACTGAAGCTTTCTTT. This sequence encodes CASSSGTVNTEAFF. Together with reference TRBV9 and TRBJ1-1, the CDR3 gives the full variable domain: DSGVTQTPKHLITATGQRVTLRCSPRSGDLSVYWYQQSLDQGLQFLIQYYNGEERAKGNILERFSAQQFPDLHSELNLSSLELGDSALYFCASSSGTVNTEAFFGQGTRLTVV.